These 13 T cell receptor beta chains originate from one sample sequenced in a study of shared clonotypes between healthy human individuals. TCRdb keeps only in-frame clones here, not all; method: immunoSEQ multiplex PCR. The repertoire holds some 87,000 clones, 60% to 75% seen once, with around half in the top ten. The sample consisted of memory CD8+ T cells sorted from blood. The subset: CD45RO+ cells pooled with CCR7-negative TemRA cells. These receptors all come from a man aged 25 to 45 in good health.

This chain links TRBV27 with TRBJ1-5; D uncertain. Germline V gene sequence: CDR1 MNHEY, CDR2 SMNVEV (reference sequence). V gave up 3 bases and J gave up 6 bases, with 12 bases separating them. The CDR3 totals 14 residues. The CDR3 sequence: CASSFSGKGQPQHF. CDR3 nucleotides: TGTGCCAGCAGTTTTTCTGGGAAGGGTCAGCCCCAGCATTTT.

The chain is built from TRBV28 and TRBJ2-1; 7 positions match TRBD1. Germline values: CDR1 MDHEN, CDR2 SYDVKM. Trimming removed 5 bases from V and 9 bases from J; junction bases left unmatched: 10. The CDR3 totals 14 residues. The CDR3 DNA reads as TGTGCCAGCAGTGATACAGGGGCCACCAGTGAGCAGTTCTTC. As protein: CASSDTGATSEQFF.

The gene calls are TRBV10-1 and TRBJ2-7, with 7 positions matching TRBD1. Germline lookup yields CDR1 WNHNN and CDR2 SYGVQD (reference sequence). Unmatched junction bases numbered 9, after V lost 8 bases and J lost 2 bases. This CDR3 is built from 14 residues. CDR3 in amino acids: CASGLGQLTYEQYF. The CDR3 coding sequence is TGCGCCAGCGGCTTGGGACAGTTAACCTACGAGCAGTACTTC.

The chain couples TRBV18 to TRBJ2-3; 9 positions match TRBD2. The CDR3 spans 15 residues. Looked up from germline, CDR1 is KGHSH and CDR2 is LQKENI. The J segment lost 5 bases and the V segment lost 2 bases, leaving 5 bases of the junction unmatched. DNA of the CDR3: TGTGCCAGCTCACCAGAGGCGGGAGGGGAAGATACGCAGTATTTT. It yields the protein CASSPEAGGEDTQYF.

This clone has only a few counts. This rearrangement joins TRBV28 to TRBJ1-1; D not resolved. CDR1 MDHEN and CDR2 SYDVKM come from the germline V gene. V dropped 7 bases and J dropped 0 bases, with 18 bases sitting between them. This CDR3 comprises 16 residues. The CDR3 spells CASTPLLFRLNTEAFF. As DNA, the CDR3 is TGTGCCAGCACCCCCCTGTTGTTTCGCCTGAACACTGAAGCTTTCTTT.

In its sample, this clone was seen once. The chain uses TRBV7-2 and TRBJ1-1; tentatively, D is TRBD1 (5 bases). The CDR3 spans 13 residues. Germline V lookup: CDR1 SGHTA, CDR2 FQGNSA. Trimming removed 2 bases from V and 7 bases from J, with 11 bases in between. DNA for the CDR3: TGTGCCAGCAGCTTAAGACAGAGAATTGAAGCTTTCTTT. It translates to CASSLRQRIEAFF.

The chain carries TRBV28 and TRBJ2-3; TRBD2 matches at 9 bases. Germline assignment: CDR1 MDHEN and CDR2 SYDVKM. This CDR3 contains 14 residues. The J segment lost 10 bases and the V segment lost 5 bases, leaving 10 bases of the junction unmatched. This CDR3 is CASSLVAGADAQYF. Written as DNA, the CDR3 is TGTGCCAGCAGTCTTGTAGCGGGAGCGGATGCGCAGTATTTT. Supplemented by reference TRBV28 and TRBJ2-3, the full variable domain reads DVKVTQSSRYLVKRTGEKVFLECVQDMDHENMFWYRQDPGLGLRLIYFSYDVKMKEKGDIPEGYSVSREKKERFSLILESASTNQTSMYLCASSLVAGADAQYFGPGTRLTVL.

The chain is built from TRBV27 and TRBJ2-3; tentatively, D is TRBD2 (5 bases). V was trimmed by 8 bases and J by 5 bases, leaving 17 bases between them. CDR3 length: 14 amino acids. Germline V gene sequence: CDR1 MNHEY, CDR2 SMNVEV (reference sequence). The CDR3 DNA follows: TGTGCCAGCTTCCAAGGACTTAGAGAAGATACGCAGTATTTT. Amino acids: CASFQGLREDTQYF.

This chain uses TRBV7-9 with TRBJ1-1; TRBD1 matches at 8 bases. Germline CDR1 is SEHNR and CDR2 is FQNEAQ (reference sequence). Trimming cost V 1 base and J 3 bases; bases outside gene matches: 4. The CDR3 runs 15 residues. In DNA, the CDR3 is TGTGCCAGCAGCTTAGGACAGGGGATCGACACTGAAGCTTTCTTT. Encoded protein: CASSLGQGIDTEAFF.

This clone appeared once. The CDR3 sequence: CASSQSESGYTF. DNA for the CDR3: TGTGCCAGCTCACAGTCAGAATCAGGCTACACCTTC. The gene calls are TRBV18 and TRBJ1-2, with D unresolved. CDR3 size: 12 residues. Trimming shortened V by 4 bases and J by 8 bases, and 11 bases separated the two germline ends. Germline V gene sequence: CDR1 KGHSH, CDR2 LQKENI. The full variable domain, rest sourced from reference TRBV18 and TRBJ1-2, is NAGVMQNPRHLVRRRGQEARLRCSPMKGHSHVYWYRQLPEEGLKFMVYLQKENIIDESGMPKERFSAEFPKEGPSILRIQQVVRGDSAAYFCASSQSESGYTFGSGTRLTVV.

The rearrangement joins TRBV5-6 to TRBJ1-2; no clear D. The V gene lost 2 bases and the J gene lost 0 bases, with 14 bases spanning the gap. Per germline, CDR1 SGHDT and CDR2 YYEEEE. This CDR3 has 16 amino acids. The DNA of the CDR3 is TGTGCCAGCAGCTTTGGTGGTGCGGCCGCTAACTATGGCTACACCTTC. Protein: CASSFGGAAANYGYTF.

J is TRBJ1-2 and V is TRBV5-1, with D perhaps matching TRBD1 (5 bases). From germline, CDR1 is SGHRS and CDR2 YFSETQ. With 4 bases removed from V and 2 bases from J, the gap between germline ends came to 12 bases. The CDR3 totals 14 residues. The CDR3 is CASSSRTQNYGYTF. The CDR3 DNA sequence: TGCGCCAGCAGCAGCCGGACACAAAACTATGGCTACACCTTC. Using reference TRBV5-1 and TRBJ1-2 for the parts outside the CDR3, the full variable domain is KAGVTQTPRYLIKTRGQQVTLSCSPISGHRSVSWYQQTPGQGLQFLFEYFSETQRNKGNFPGRFSGRQFSNSRSEMNVSTLELGDSALYLCASSSRTQNYGYTFGSGTRLTVV.

In this sample, this clone turned up a few times. This chain links TRBV7-6 with TRBJ2-3, with D unresolved. V shed 1 base and J shed 7 bases, with 6 bases lying between them. CDR3 length: 12 residues. Germline loops: CDR1 SGHVS, CDR2 FNYEAQ. In DNA, the CDR3 is TGTGCCAGCAGCTTAGGCGGATATACGCAGTATTTT. It codes for CASSLGGYTQYF.